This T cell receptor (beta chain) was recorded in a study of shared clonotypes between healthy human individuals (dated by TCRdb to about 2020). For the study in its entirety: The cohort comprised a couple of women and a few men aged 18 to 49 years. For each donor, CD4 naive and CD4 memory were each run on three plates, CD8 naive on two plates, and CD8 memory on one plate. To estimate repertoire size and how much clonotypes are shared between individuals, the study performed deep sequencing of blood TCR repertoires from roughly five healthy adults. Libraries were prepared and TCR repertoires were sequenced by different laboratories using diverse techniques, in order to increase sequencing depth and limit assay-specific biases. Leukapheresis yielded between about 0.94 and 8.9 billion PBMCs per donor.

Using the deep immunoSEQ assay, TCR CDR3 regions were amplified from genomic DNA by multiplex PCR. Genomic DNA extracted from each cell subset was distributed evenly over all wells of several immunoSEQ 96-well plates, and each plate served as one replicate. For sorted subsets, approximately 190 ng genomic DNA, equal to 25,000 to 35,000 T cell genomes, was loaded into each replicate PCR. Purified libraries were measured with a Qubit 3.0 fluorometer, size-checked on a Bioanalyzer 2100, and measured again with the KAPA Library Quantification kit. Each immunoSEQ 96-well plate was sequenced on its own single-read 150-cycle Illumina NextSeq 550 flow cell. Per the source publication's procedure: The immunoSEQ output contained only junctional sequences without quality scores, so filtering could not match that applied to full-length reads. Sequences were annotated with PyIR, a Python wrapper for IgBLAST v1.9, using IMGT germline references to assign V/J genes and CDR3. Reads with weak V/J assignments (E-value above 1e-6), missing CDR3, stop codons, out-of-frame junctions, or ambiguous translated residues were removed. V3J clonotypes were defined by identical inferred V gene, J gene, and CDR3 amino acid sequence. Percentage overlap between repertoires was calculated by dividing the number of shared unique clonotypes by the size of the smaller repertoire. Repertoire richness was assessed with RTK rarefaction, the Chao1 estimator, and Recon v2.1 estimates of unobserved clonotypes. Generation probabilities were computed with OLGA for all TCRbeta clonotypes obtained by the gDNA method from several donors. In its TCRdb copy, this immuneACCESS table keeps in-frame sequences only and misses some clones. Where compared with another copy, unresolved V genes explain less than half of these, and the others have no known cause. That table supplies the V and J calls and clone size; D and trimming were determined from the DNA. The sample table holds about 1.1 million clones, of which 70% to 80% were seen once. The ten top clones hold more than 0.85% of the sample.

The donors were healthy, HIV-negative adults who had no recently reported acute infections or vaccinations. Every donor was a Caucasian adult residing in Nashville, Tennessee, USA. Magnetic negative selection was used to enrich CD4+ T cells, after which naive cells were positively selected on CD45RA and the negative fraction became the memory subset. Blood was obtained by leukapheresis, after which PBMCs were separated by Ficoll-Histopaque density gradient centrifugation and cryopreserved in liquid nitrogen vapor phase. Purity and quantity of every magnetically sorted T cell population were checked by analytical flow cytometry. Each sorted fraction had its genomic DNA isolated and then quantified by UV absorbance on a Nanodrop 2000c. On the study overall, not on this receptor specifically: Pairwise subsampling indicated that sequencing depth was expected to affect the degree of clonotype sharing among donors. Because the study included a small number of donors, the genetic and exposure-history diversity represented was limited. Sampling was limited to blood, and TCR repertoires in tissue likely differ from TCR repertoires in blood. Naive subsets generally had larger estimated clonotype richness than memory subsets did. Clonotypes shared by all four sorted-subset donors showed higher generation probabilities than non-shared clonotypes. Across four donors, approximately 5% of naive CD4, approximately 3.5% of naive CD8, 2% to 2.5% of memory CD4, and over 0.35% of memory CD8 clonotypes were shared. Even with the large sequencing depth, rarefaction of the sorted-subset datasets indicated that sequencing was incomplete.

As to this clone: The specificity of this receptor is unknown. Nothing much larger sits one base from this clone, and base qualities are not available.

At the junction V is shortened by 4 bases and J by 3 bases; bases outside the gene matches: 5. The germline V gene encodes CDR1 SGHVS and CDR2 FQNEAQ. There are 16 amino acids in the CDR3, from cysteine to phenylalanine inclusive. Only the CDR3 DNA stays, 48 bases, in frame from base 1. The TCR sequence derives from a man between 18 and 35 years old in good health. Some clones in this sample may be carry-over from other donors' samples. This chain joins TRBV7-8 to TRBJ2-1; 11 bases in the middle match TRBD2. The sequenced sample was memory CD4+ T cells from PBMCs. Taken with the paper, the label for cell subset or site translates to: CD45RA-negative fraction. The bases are TGTGCCAGCAGCTCAGGGACTAGCGGCTTCTACAATGAGCAGTTCTTC. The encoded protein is CASSSGTSGFYNEQFF.